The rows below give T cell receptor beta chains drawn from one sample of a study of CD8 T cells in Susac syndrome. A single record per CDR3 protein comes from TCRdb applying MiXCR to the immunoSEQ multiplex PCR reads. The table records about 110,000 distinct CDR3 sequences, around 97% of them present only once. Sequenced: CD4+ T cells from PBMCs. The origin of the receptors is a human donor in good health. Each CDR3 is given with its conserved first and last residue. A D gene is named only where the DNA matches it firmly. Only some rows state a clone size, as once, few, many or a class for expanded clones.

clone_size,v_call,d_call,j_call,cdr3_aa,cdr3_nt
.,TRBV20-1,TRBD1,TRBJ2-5,CSARENRGEKTQYF,TGCAGTGCTAGAGAAAACAGGGGGGAAAAGACCCAGTACTTC
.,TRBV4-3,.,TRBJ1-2,CASSQGRQGSYGYTF,TGCGCCAGCAGCCAAGGTCGTCAGGGCTCCTATGGCTACACCTTC
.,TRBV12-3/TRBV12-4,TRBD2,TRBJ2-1,CASSGALAGGPRSYNEQFF,TGTGCCAGCAGTGGAGCACTAGCGGGAGGGCCCCGATCCTACAATGAGCAGTTCTTC
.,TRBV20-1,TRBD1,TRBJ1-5,CSACTGEPNQPQHF,TGCAGTGCATGTACAGGGGAACCCAATCAGCCCCAGCATTTT
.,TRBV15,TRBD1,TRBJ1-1,CATSRDRGTGDAFF,TGTGCCACCAGCAGAGATCGAGGGACAGGGGATGCTTTCTTT
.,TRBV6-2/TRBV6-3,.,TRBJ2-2,CASSLGARNTGELFF,TGTGCCAGCAGTCTGGGGGCTAGGAACACCGGGGAGCTGTTTTTT
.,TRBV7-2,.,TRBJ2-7,CASSSRGTVHEQYF,TGTGCCAGCAGCTCAAGGGGGACGGTCCACGAGCAGTACTTC
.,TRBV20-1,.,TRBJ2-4,CSANGGTIAKNIQYF,TGCAGTGCTAACGGCGGGACAATAGCCAAAAACATTCAGTACTTC
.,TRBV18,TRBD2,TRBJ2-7,CASSPGTSGRNEQYF,TGTGCCAGCTCACCAGGGACTAGCGGGAGGAACGAGCAGTACTTC
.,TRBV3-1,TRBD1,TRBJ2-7,CASSQDRVFEQYF,TGTGCCAGCAGCCAGGACAGGGTTTTTGAGCAGTACTTC
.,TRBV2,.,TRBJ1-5,CASTSQGRGQPQHF,TGTGCCAGCACCTCCCAGGGTCGGGGCCAGCCCCAGCATTTT
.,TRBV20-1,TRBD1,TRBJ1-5,CSASLTGGNQPQHF,TGCAGTGCTAGTTTGACAGGGGGCAATCAGCCCCAGCATTTT
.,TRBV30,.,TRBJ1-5,CAWSNGQIDQPQHF,TGTGCCTGGAGTAACGGACAGATAGATCAGCCCCAGCATTTT
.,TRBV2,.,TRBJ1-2,CATTLGRNYGYTF,TGTGCAACCACGTTGGGGCGGAACTATGGCTACACCTTC
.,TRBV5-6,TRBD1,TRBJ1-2,CASSFDTTGTAYGYTF,TGTGCCAGCAGCTTCGATACAACCGGGACAGCATATGGCTACACCTTC
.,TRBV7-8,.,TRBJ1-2,CASSLAFAAGGYTF,TGTGCCAGCAGCTTAGCGTTTGCGGCAGGTGGCTACACCTTC
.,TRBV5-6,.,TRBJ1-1,CASSPGSPYTEAFF,TGTGCCAGCAGCCCAGGGAGTCCCTACACTGAAGCTTTCTTT
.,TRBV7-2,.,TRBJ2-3,CASSLDPPDTQYF,TGTGCCAGCAGCTTAGATCCGCCAGATACGCAGTATTTT
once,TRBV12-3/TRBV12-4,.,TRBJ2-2,CASSLSGRAGELFF,TGTGCCAGCAGCCTTTCGGGCAGGGCCGGGGAGCTGTTTTTT
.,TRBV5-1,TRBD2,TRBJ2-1,CASSPGGGTREQFF,TGCGCCAGCAGCCCCGGGGGGGGGACTCGAGAGCAGTTCTTC
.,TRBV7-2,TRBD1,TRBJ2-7,CASSLLSSTGGYEQYF,TGTGCCAGCAGCTTACTCTCCTCCACAGGGGGATACGAGCAGTACTTC
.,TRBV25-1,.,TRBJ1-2,CASSTGLQGGYGYTF,TGTGCCAGCAGTACCGGGCTTCAAGGGGGCTATGGCTACACCTTC
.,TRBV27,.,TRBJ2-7,CASSLRQGGSEQYF,TGTGCCAGCAGTCTCCGACAGGGAGGTTCCGAGCAGTACTTC
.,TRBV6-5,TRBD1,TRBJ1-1,CASRQGAEAFF,TGTGCCAGCAGGCAGGGGGCTGAAGCTTTCTTT